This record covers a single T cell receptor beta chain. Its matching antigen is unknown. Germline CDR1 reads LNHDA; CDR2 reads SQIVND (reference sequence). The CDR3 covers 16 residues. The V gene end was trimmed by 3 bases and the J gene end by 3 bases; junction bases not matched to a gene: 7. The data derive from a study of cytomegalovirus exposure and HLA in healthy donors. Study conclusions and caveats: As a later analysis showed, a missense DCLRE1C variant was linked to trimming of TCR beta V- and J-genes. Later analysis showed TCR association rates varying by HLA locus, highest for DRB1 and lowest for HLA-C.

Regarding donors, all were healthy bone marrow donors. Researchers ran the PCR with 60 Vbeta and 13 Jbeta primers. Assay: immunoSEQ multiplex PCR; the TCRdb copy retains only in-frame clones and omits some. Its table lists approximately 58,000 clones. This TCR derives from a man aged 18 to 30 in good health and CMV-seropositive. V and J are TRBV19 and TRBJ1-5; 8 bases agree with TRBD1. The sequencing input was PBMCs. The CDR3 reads CASSMITGGSNQPQHF. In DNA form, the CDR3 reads TGTGCCAGTAGTATGATTACAGGGGGTTCCAATCAGCCCCAGCATTTT.